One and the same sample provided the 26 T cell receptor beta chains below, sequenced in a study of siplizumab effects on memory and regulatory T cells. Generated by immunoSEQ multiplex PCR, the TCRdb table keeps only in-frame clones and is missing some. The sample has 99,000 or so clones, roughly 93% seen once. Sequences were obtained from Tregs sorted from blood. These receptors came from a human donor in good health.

CDR3 in amino acids: CASSPVGWVEQYF. The DNA of the CDR3 is TGTGCCAGCAGCCCCGTTGGATGGGTCGAGCAGTACTTC. The chain employs TRBV5-4 and TRBJ2-7; no firm D call. Germline assignment: CDR1 SGHNT and CDR2 YYREEE (reference sequence). With 4 bases removed from V and 6 bases from J, the gap between germline ends came to 14 bases. The length of the CDR3 is 13 residues. The whole variable domain, remainder taken from reference TRBV5-4 and TRBJ2-7, is ETGVTQSPTHLIKTRGQQVTLRCSSQSGHNTVSWYQQALGQGPQFIFQYYREEENGRGNFPPRFSGLQFPNYSSELNVNALELDDSALYLCASSPVGWVEQYFGPGTRLTVT.

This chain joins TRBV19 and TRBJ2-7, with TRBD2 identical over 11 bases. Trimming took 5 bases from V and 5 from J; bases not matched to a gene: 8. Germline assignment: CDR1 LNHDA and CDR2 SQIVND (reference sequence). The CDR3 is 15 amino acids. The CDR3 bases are TGTGCCAGTAGTCCGACTAGCGGGATGCTCCACGAGCAGTACTTC. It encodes CASSPTSGMLHEQYF.

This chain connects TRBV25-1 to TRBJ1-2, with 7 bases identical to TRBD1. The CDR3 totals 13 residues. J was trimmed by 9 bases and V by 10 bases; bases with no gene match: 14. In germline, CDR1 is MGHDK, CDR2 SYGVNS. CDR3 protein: CAIGETGSTSYTF. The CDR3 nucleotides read TGTGCCATCGGGGAGACAGGGTCTACTAGCTACACCTTC.

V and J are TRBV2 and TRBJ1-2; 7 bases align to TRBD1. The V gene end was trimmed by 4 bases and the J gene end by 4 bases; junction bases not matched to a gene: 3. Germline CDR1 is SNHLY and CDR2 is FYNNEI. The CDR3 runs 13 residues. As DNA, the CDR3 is TGTGCCAGCAGTGGAACAGGGGTCTATGGCTACACCTTC. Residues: CASSGTGVYGYTF.

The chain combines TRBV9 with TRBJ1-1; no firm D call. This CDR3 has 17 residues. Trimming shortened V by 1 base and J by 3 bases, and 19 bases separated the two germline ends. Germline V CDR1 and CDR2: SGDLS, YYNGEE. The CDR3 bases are TGTGCCAGCAGCGTAAGAGATTGGGGAGTATCGGACACTGAAGCTTTCTTT. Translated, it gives CASSVRDWGVSDTEAFF.

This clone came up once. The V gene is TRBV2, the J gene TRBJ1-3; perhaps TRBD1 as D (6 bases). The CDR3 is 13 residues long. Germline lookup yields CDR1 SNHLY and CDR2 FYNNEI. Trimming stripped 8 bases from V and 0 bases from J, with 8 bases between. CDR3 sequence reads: CASEQGSGNTIYF. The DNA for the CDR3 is TGTGCCAGCGAACAGGGCTCTGGAAACACCATATATTTT. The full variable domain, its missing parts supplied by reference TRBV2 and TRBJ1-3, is EPEVTQTPSHQVTQMGQEVILRCVPISNHLYFYWYRQILGQKVEFLVSFYNNEISEKSEIFDDQFSVERPDGSNFTLKIRSTKLEDSAMYFCASEQGSGNTIYFGEGSWLTVV.

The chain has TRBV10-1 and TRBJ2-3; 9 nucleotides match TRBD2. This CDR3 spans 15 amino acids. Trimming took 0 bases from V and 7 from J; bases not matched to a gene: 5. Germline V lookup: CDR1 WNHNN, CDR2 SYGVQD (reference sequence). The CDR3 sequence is CASSESGLARNTQYF. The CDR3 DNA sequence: TGCGCCAGCAGTGAGTCAGGACTAGCGAGGAATACGCAGTATTTT.

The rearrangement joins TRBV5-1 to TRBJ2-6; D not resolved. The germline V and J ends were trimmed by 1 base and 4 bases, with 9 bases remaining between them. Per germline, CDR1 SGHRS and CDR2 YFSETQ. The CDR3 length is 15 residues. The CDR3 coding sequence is TGCGCCAGCAGCTTGCGGAGAACCGGGGCCAACGTCCTGACTTTC. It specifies CASSLRRTGANVLTF.

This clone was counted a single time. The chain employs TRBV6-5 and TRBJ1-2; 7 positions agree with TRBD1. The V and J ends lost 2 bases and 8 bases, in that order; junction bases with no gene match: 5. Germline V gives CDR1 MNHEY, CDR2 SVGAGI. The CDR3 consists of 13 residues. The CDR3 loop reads CASSYTTGRGYTF. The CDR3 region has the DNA TGTGCCAGCAGTTACACGACAGGGCGCGGCTACACCTTC.

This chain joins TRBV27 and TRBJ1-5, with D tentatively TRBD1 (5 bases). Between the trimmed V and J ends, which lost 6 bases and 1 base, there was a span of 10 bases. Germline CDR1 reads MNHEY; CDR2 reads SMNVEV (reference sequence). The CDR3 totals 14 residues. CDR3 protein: CASRRWGSNQPQHF. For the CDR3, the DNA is TGTGCCAGCAGGCGCTGGGGGAGCAATCAGCCCCAGCATTTT.

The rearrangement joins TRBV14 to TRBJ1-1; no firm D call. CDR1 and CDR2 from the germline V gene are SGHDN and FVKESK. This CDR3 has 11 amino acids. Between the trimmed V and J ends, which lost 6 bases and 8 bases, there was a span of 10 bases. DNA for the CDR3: TGTGCCAGCAGACCCGAGATGGAAGCTTTCTTT. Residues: CASRPEMEAFF.

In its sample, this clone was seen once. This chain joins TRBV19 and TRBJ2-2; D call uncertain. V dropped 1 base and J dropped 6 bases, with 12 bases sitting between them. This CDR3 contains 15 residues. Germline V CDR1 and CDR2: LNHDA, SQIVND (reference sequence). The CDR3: CASSIGFIMSGELFF. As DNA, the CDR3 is TGTGCCAGTAGTATAGGGTTCATTATGTCCGGGGAGCTGTTTTTT.

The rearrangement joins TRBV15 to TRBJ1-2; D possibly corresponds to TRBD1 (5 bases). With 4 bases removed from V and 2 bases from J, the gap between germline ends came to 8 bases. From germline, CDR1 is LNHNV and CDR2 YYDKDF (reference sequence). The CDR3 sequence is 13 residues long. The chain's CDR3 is CATSMAGNYGYTF. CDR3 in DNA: TGTGCCACCAGCATGGCAGGGAACTATGGCTACACCTTC.

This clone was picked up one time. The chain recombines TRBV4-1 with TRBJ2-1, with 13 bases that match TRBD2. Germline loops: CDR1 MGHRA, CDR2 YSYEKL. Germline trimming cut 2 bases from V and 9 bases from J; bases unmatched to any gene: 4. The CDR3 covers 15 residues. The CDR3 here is CASSQKLAGGLEQFF. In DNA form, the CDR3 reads TGCGCCAGCAGCCAAAAACTAGCGGGGGGGCTTGAGCAGTTCTTC.

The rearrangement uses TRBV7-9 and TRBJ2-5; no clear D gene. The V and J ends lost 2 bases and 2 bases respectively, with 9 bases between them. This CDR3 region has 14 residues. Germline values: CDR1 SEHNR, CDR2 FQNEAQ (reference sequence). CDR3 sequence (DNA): TGTGCCAGCAGCTTATCGATACGACAAGAGACCCAGTACTTC. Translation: CASSLSIRQETQYF.

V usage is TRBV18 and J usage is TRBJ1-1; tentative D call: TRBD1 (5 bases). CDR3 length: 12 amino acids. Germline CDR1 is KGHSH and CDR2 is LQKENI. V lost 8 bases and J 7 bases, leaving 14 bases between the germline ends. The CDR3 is CASRLNQGEAFF. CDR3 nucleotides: TGTGCCAGCCGGCTTAATCAGGGTGAAGCTTTCTTT.

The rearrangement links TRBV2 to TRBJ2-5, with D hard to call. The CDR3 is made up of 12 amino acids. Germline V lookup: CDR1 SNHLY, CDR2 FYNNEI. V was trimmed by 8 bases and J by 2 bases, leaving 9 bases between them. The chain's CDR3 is CASGSNQETQYF. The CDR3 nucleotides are TGTGCCAGCGGCAGCAATCAAGAGACCCAGTACTTC.

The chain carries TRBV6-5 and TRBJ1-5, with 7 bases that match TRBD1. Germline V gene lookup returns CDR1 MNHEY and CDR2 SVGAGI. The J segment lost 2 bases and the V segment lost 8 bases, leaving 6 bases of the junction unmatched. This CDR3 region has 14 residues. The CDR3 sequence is CASGWTGRNQPQHF. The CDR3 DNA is TGTGCCAGCGGGTGGACAGGCCGCAATCAGCCCCAGCATTTT.

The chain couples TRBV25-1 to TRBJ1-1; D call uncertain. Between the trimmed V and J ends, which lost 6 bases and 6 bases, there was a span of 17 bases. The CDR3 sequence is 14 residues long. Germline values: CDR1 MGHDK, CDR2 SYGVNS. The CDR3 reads CASSPPGLSPEAFF. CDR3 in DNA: TGTGCCAGCAGCCCCCCGGGCCTGAGCCCTGAAGCTTTCTTT.

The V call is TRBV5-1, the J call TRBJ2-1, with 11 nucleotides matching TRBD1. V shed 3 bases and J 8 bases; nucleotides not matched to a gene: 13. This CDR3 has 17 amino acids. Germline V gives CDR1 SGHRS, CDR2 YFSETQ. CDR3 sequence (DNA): TGCGCCAGCAGCTCCAATTGGGACAGGGGGTTATCGGATGAGCAGTTCTTC. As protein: CASSSNWDRGLSDEQFF.

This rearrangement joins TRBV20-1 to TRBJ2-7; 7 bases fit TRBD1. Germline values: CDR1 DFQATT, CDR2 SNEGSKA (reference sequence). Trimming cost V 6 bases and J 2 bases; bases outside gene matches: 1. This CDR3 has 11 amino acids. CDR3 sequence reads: CSAGTAYEQYF. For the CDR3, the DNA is TGCAGTGCCGGGACAGCCTACGAGCAGTACTTC.

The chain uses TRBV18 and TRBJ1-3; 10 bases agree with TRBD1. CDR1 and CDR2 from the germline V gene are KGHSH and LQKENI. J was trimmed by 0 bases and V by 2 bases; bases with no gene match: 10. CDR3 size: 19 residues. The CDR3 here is CASSPYGTGVSLSGNTIYF. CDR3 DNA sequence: TGTGCCAGCTCACCATACGGGACAGGGGTCTCTCTCTCTGGAAACACCATATATTTT.

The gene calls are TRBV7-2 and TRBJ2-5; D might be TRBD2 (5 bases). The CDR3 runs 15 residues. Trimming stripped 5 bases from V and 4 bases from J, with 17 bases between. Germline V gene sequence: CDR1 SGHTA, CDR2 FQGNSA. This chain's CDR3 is CASSPSWASSETQYF. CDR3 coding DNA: TGTGCCAGCAGCCCTAGCTGGGCTAGCTCAGAGACCCAGTACTTC.

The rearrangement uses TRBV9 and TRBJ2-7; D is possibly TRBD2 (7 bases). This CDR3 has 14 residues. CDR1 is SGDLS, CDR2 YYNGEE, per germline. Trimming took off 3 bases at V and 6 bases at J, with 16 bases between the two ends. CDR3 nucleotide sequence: TGTGCCAGCAGCGAAGGGGGGGTCTCGGGCGAGCAGTACTTC. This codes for CASSEGGVSGEQYF.

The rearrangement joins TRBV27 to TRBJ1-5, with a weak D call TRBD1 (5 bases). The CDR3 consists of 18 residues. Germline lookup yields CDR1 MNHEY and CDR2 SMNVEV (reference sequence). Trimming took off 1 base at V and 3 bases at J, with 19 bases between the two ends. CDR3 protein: CASSLWLAGGRDNQPQHF. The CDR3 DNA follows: TGTGCCAGCAGTTTATGGTTGGCGGGGGGTCGGGACAATCAGCCCCAGCATTTT.

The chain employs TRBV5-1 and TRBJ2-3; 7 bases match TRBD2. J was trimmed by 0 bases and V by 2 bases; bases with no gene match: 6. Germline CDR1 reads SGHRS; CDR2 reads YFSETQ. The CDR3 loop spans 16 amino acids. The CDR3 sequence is CASSFSGALSTDTQYF. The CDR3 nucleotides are TGCGCCAGCAGCTTCAGCGGGGCCCTTAGCACAGATACGCAGTATTTT.